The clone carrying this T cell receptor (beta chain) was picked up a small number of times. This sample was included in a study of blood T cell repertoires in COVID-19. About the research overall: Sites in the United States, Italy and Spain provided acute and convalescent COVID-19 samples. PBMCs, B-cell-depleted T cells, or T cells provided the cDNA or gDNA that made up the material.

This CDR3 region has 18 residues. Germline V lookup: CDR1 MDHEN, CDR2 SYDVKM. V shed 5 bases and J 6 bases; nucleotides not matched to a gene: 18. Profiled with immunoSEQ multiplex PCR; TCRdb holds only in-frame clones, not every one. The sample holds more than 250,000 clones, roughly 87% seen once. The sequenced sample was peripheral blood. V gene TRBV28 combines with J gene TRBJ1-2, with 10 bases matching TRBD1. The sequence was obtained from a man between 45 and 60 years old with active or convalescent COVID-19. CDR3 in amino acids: CASSLQTGGLASKDGYTF. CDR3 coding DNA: TGTGCCAGCAGTCTCCAGACAGGGGGCCTCGCATCAAAGGATGGCTACACCTTC.